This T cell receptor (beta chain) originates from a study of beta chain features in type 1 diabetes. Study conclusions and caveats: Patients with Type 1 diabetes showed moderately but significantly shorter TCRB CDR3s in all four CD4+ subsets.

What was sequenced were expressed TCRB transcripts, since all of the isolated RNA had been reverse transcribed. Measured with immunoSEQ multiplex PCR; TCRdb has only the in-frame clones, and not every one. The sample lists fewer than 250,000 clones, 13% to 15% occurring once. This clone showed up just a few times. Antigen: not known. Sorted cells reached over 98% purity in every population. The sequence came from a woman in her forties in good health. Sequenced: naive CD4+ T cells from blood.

The CDR3 DNA follows: TGCGCCAGCAGCCAAAAACTCGGACAGGGGAATTGGGGCTACACCTTC. Its protein is CASSQKLGQGNWGYTF. This chain joins TRBV4-3 and TRBJ1-2, with 9 bases fitting TRBD1. CDR3 length equals 16 residues. The V gene end was trimmed by 2 bases and the J gene end by 8 bases; junction bases not matched to a gene: 12. Germline V CDR1 and CDR2: LGHNA, YSLEER.